Detailed here is one T cell receptor (beta chain). In this sample, this clone turned up once. The antigen it binds to is not known. No much larger clonotype is one base removed from it; base qualities were not supplied. This entry belongs to a study of blood T cell repertoires in COVID-19 (dated by TCRdb to the early 2020s). At the level of the whole study: Recovered participants in ImmuneRACE Cohort 3 were defined as having two consecutive negative NP/OP PCR tests, clearance from a healthcare professional, or resolution of symptoms. The samples were drawn from the first 160 participants of the ongoing ImmuneRACE study and from more than 1,000 subjects provided by 6 global collaborators. Subjects who had been exposed to COVID-19, were actively infected with it, or had recovered from it provided the deeply sampled blood TCRbeta repertoires that made up the dataset. A de-identified subject ID, COVID-19 status, age in years and sex were almost always included in the sample metadata. Samples from collaborators originated in the United States, Italy and Spain and spanned both the acute and convalescent phases of COVID-19. Where available, HLA class I and class II types were taken from metadata supplied by the sample provider and were not determined by assay-based typing. The repertoires were made available in a free public database intended to serve as a resource for research on the immune response to SARS-CoV-2. The material from the prospective study consisted of cDNA or gDNA derived from T cells, B-cell-depleted T cells, or PBMCs.

General findings and caveats noted by the study authors: The quantity of clinical and demographic metadata differed by source and by participant and was supplied without curation.

The immunoSEQ Assay, a bias-controlled multiplex PCR, was used to amplify TCRbeta CDR3 regions from genomic DNA. The paper's data handling went like this. The number of nucleated cells in each sample was estimated by amplification of reference gene primers within the assay. To quantify the absolute abundance of each unique TCRbeta CDR3 rearrangement, sequence reads were collapsed and filtered. For each sample, productive Simpson clonality was calculated as the square root of Simpson's diversity index over productive rearrangements. TCRdb took this table from immuneACCESS and kept in-frame rearrangements with V and J called. Such tables lack part of the clones; where checked against another copy, unresolved V genes explain under half of the gap, and the rest is unexplained. The V and J calls and clone size are taken from that table; D and trimming were inferred from the DNA. The sample contains 200,000 to 250,000 clones, roughly nine tenths of them found a single time. The ten largest clones add up to approximately 2.8% of the sample.

Participants in the prospective study were aged roughly 18 to 100 years, lived in 24 United States geographic areas, and enrolled through a virtual design. To assign participants to cohorts, the prospective study relied on clinical history that participants themselves reported in a screening survey and a study questionnaire. In the prospective study, whole blood, serum and a nasopharyngeal or oropharyngeal swab were collected from each participant by mobile phlebotomists. Additional blood draws and questionnaires over an approximately two-month period could optionally be provided by prospective study participants. Prospective study blood samples were shipped either frozen or at room temperature before DNA extraction. The origin of this receptor is a woman between 50 and 59 years old in a cohort exposed to, infected with or recovered from COVID-19 (not recorded which). Material: PBMCs or T cells enriched from blood (not recorded which).

The DNA is as follows: TGTGCCAGCAGCCGTAGGCTAGTAGAGACCCAGTACTTC. It is translated as CASSRRLVETQYF. The rearrangement combines TRBV7-2 with TRBJ2-5, with the D gene call left open. Spanning cysteine to phenylalanine, the CDR3 consists of 13 amino acids. CDR3 DNA is the only sequence kept; it has 39 bases, read in frame from the first base. Deletion took 5 bases off V and 4 bases off J, with a span of 11 bases between the germline ends. From a lookup of the germline V gene, CDR1 and CDR2 are SGHTA and FQGNSA.